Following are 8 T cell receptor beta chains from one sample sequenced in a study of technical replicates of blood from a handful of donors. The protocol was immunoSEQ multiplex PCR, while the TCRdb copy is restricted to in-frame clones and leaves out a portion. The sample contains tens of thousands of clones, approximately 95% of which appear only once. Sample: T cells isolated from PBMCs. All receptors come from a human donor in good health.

The CDR3 sequence is CASSVGTGGHEQYF. The CDR3 DNA reads TGTGCCAGCAGCGTCGGGACAGGGGGACACGAGCAGTACTTC. V gene TRBV14 combines with J gene TRBJ2-7, with TRBD1 matching 11 bases. V shed 5 bases, J shed 5 bases, and the junction held 5 bases outside the gene matches. Germline loops: CDR1 SGHDN, CDR2 FVKESK. This CDR3 region has 14 residues.

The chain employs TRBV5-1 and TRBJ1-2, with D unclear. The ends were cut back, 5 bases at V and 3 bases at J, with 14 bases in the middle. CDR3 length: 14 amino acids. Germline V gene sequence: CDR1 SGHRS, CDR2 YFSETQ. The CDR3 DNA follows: TGCGCCAGCAGTCCAGGCCAACCCGACTATGGCTACACCTTC. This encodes CASSPGQPDYGYTF.

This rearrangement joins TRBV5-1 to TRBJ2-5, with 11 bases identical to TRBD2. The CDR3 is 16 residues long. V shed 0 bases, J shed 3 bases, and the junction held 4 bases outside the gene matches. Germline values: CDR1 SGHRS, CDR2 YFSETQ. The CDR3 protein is CASSLAPLAGEETQYF. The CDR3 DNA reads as TGCGCCAGCAGCTTGGCTCCACTAGCGGGAGAAGAGACCCAGTACTTC.

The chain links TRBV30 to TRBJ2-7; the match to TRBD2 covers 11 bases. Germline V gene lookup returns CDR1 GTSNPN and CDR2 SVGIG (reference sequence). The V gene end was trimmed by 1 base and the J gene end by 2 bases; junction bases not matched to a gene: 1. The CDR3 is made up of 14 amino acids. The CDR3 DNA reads TGTGCCTGGAGTGCTAGCGGGGGGCCCTACGAGCAGTACTTC. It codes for CAWSASGGPYEQYF.

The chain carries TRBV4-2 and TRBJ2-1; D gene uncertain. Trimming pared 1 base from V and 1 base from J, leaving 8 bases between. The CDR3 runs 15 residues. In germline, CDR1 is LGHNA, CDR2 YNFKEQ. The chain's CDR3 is CASSQGELSYNEQFF. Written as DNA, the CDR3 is TGTGCCAGCAGCCAAGGCGAACTATCCTACAATGAGCAGTTCTTC.

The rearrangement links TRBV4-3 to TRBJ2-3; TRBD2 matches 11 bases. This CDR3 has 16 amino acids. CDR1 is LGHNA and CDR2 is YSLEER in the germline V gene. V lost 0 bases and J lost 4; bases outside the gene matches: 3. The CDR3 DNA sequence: TGCGCCAGCAGCCAAGATTTAGCGGGAGGGCCAGATACGCAGTATTTT. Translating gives CASSQDLAGGPDTQYF.

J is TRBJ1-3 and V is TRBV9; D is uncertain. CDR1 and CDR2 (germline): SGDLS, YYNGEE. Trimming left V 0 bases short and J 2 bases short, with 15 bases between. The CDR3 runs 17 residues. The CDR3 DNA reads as TGTGCCAGCAGCGTAGGTATGATCCGAGGTACTGGAAACACCATATATTTT. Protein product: CASSVGMIRGTGNTIYF.

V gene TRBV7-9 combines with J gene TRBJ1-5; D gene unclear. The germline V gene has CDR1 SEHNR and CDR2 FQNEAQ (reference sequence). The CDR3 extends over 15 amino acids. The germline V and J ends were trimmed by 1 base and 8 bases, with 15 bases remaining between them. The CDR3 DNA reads TGTGCCAGCAGCTTAGGAATGGCTCCTGCTGAGCCCCAGCATTTT. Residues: CASSLGMAPAEPQHF.